The subject of this entry is one TCR beta chain. Some clones are missing from TCRdb's copy, which holds only in-frame ones; the method was immunoSEQ multiplex PCR. The sample yields about 36,000 clones, 93% seen once. The data were obtained in a study of T cell changes during pregnancy in multiple sclerosis. Germline V gives CDR1 SGHRS, CDR2 YFSETQ. V was shortened by 3 bases and J by 4 bases, with 13 bases between the two germline ends. The CDR3 totals 14 residues. The chain joins TRBV5-1 to TRBJ1-2; no clear D gene. The sequencing used CD4+ T cells from peripheral blood mononuclear cells, collected in the first trimester of pregnancy. This clonotype was sampled from a female donor with multiple sclerosis, enrolled in a pregnancy study. The CDR3 sequence is CASSSGAATYGYTF. The CDR3 DNA reads TGCGCCAGCAGCTCGGGAGCAGCCACCTATGGCTACACCTTC.